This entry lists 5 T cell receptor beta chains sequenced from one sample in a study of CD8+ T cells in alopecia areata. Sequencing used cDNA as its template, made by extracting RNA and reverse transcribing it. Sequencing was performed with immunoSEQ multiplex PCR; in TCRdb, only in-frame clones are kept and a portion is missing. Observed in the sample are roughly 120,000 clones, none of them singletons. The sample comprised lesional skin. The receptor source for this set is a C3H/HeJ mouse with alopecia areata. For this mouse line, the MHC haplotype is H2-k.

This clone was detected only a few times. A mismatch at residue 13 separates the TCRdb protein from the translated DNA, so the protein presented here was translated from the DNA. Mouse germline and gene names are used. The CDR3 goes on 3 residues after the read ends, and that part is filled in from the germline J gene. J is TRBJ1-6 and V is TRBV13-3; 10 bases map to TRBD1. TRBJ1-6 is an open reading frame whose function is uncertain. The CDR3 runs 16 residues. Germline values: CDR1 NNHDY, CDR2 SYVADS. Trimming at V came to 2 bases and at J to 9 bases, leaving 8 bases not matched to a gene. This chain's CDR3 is CASSEGTGAWGSPLYF. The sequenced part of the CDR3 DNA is TGTGCCAGCAGTGAAGGGACAGGGGCCTGGGGTTCGCCC.

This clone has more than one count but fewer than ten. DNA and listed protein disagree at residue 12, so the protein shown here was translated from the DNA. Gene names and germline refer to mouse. The DNA read from the CDR3 is TGCACCTGCAGTCAGCGGGGGGCGCTTGGAAATACG. Its translation is CTCSQRGALGNT. From start to end, the CDR3 is CTCSQRGALGNTLYF. V and J are TRBV1 and TRBJ1-3, with a tentative D call TRBD1 (6 bases). Read data end 3 residues before the CDR3 end; the end is taken from the germline J gene. The CDR3 contains 15 residues. V lost 5 bases and J lost 3, with 14 bases in between. Germline V gene data show CDR1 as NSQYPW and CDR2 as LRSPGD (reference sequence).

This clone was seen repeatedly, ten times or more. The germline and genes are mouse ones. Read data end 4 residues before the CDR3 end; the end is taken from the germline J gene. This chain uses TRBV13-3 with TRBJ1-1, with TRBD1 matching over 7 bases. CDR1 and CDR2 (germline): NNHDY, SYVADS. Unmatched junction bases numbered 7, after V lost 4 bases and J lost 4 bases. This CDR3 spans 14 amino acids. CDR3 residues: CASSLWTGSTEVFF. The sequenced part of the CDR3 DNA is TGTGCCAGCAGTCTCTGGACAGGATCCACA.

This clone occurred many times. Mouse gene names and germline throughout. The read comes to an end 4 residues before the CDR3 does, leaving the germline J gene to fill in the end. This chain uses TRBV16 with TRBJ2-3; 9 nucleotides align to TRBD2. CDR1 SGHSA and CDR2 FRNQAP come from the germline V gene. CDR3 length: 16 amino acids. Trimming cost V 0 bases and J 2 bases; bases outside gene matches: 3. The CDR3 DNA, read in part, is TGTGCAAGCAGCTTAGAAACTGGGGGGCCTGCAGAA. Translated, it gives CASSLETGGPAE. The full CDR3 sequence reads CASSLETGGPAETLYF.

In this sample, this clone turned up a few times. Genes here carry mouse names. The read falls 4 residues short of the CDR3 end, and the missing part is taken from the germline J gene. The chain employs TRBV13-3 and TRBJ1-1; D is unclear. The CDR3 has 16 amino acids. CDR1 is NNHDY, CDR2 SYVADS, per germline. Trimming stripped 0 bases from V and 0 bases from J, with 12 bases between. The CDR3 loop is CASSDAPSIANTEVFF. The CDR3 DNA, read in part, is TGTGCCAGCAGTGATGCACCCAGTATTGCAAACACA.